Reported below is one T cell receptor beta chain. This sample stems from a study of cytomegalovirus exposure and HLA in healthy donors. With 60 Vbeta and 13 Jbeta primers, the PCR was carried out. Clones were read by immunoSEQ multiplex PCR, and TCRdb kept only the in-frame ones, dropping some. In total, the table holds approximately 200,000 clones. This CDR3 comprises 15 residues. The germline V gene has CDR1 SNHLY and CDR2 FYNNEI. V lost 4 bases and J lost 0, with 13 bases in between. Sequencing used PBMCs. This TCR was recovered from a boy aged 10-17 years in good health and CMV-seronegative. V is TRBV2 and J is TRBJ2-7; tentative D call: TRBD2 (6 bases). The CDR3 region is CASSAGTFSSYEQYF. CDR3 coding DNA: TGTGCCAGCAGTGCCGGGACTTTTAGCTCCTACGAGCAGTACTTC. Full variable domain (missing parts from reference TRBV2 and TRBJ2-7): EPEVTQTPSHQVTQMGQEVILRCVPISNHLYFYWYRQILGQKVEFLVSFYNNEISEKSEIFDDQFSVERPDGSNFTLKIRSTKLEDSAMYFCASSAGTFSSYEQYFGPGTRLTVT.